The next 9 T cell receptor beta chains were all read from a single sample in a study of blood T cell repertoires in COVID-19. Sequenced by immunoSEQ multiplex PCR; TCRdb stores in-frame clones only, minus some. The data show 45,000 to 65,000 clones, 70% to 85% seen once. Sequenced input: peripheral blood. The source of these receptors is a man aged 55 to 70 with acute or convalescent COVID-19.

This clone was counted a few times. The rearrangement links TRBV5-6 to TRBJ1-1; D remains unclear. Per the germline V gene, CDR1 is SGHDT and CDR2 is YYEEEE. The CDR3 is 13 amino acids. Trimming pared 2 bases from V and 11 bases from J, leaving 16 bases between. The CDR3 region has the DNA TGTGCCAGCAGCTTATATGGATTGGAGGAGGCTTTCTTT. It codes for CASSLYGLEEAFF.

A few counts support this clone. The chain employs TRBV4-2 and TRBJ2-1; 7 nucleotides agree with TRBD1. CDR3 length equals 13 residues. V was pared by 2 bases and J by 9 bases, with 4 bases of the junction left unmatched. The germline V gene has CDR1 LGHNA and CDR2 YNFKEQ. CDR3 in DNA: TGTGCCAGCAGCCAAAGACCAGGGGGTGAGCAGTTCTTC. It translates to CASSQRPGGEQFF.

This chain joins TRBV5-4 and TRBJ2-5; 7 bases match TRBD2. Germline CDR1 is SGHNT and CDR2 is YYREEE (reference sequence). V lost 0 bases to trimming and J lost 3 bases; unmatched junction nucleotides: 5. CDR3 size: 15 residues. The CDR3 DNA reads TGTGCCAGCAGCTTGGGTTGGGAGGGCGAAGAGACCCAGTACTTC. Translation gives CASSLGWEGEETQYF.

On this clone itself: At one end the junction does not follow the germline gene, possibly because of a read error. This chain links TRBV7-2 with TRBJ1-1, with D maybe TRBD1 (5 bases). Germline V gene sequence: CDR1 SGHTA, CDR2 FQGNSA. The CDR3 is 13 residues long. CDR3 sequence reads: CVSSSDRNTEAFF. Here the CDR3 DNA reads TGTGTCAGCAGCTCAGACAGGAACACTGAAGCTTTCTTT.

The V gene is TRBV7-2, the J gene TRBJ1-2; maybe TRBD1 (6 bases). Germline lookup yields CDR1 SGHTA and CDR2 FQGNSA. The CDR3 totals 18 residues. V gave up 5 bases and J gave up 0 bases, with 22 bases separating them. In nucleotides, the CDR3 is TGTGCCAGCAGCCCTTCCCCGGGACAAAAAACCACTAACTATGGCTACACCTTC. This sequence encodes CASSPSPGQKTTNYGYTF.

The rearrangement links TRBV29-1 to TRBJ2-5; 9 positions agree with TRBD2. The trim removed 1 base at V and 4 bases at J, leaving 7 bases unmatched. The CDR3 spans 15 residues. CDR1 is SQVTM and CDR2 is ANQGSEA in the germline V gene. CDR3 residues: CSVEGGSGGRETQYF. CDR3 bases: TGCAGCGTTGAAGGCGGTAGCGGGGGTCGAGAGACCCAGTACTTC.

This chain joins TRBV10-3 and TRBJ2-7, with TRBD1 matching 9 bases. Germline V lookup: CDR1 ENHRY, CDR2 SYGVKD. The CDR3 extends over 14 amino acids. Losses at the gene ends were 6 bases for V and 5 bases for J; bases not matched to a gene: 8. For the CDR3, the DNA is TGTGCCATCAGCAGGACAGGGGTAATGGACGAGCAGTACTTC. Protein product: CAISRTGVMDEQYF.

The CDR3 here is CASSSLTGTGHQETQYF. The CDR3, as DNA: TGTGCCAGCAGCTCGCTAACCGGGACAGGCCACCAAGAGACCCAGTACTTC. This rearrangement joins TRBV13 to TRBJ2-5; 8 bases map to TRBD1. This CDR3 is 17 amino acids long. The germline V gene encodes CDR1 PRHDT and CDR2 FYEKMQ (reference sequence). V lost 4 bases and J lost 0; bases outside the gene matches: 10.

The CDR3 DNA sequence: TGTGCCATCAGTGAGGACAGGGTCTACAATGAGCAGTTCTTC. Residues: CAISEDRVYNEQFF. The chain recombines TRBV10-3 with TRBJ2-1, with 7 positions matching TRBD1. V lost 2 bases, J lost 3 bases, and 1 base stayed unmatched. This CDR3 comprises 14 residues. Germline assignment: CDR1 ENHRY and CDR2 SYGVKD.